This T cell receptor beta chain derives from a study of T cell changes during pregnancy in multiple sclerosis. Germline V gene lookup returns CDR1 GTSNPN and CDR2 SVGIG (reference sequence). Deletions cut 3 bases from V and 2 bases from J, with 8 bases between. This CDR3 region has 13 residues. Produced via immunoSEQ multiplex PCR; TCRdb's table is partial and in-frame only. Altogether around 110,000 clones are present, 92% being singletons, with the ten largest covering approximately 1.6%. The genes are TRBV30 and TRBJ1-5; possibly TRBD1 for D (5 bases). The origin of this receptor is a female donor with multiple sclerosis, enrolled in a pregnancy study. The sample consisted of peripheral blood, taken after pregnancy. For the CDR3, the DNA is TGTGCCTGGAGCCCGGGGGGCAATCAGCCCCAGCATTTT. This encodes CAWSPGGNQPQHF.